This is a list of T cell receptor beta chains from one sample in a study of vaccination effects on CD4 cells after COVID-19. The repertoire was sequenced with immunoSEQ multiplex PCR; TCRdb's copy has only in-frame clones and lacks some. The sample includes 78,000 or so clones, around 76% of them seen just once. Their antigens are not known. The source was CD4+ T cells from PBMCs cultured with SARS-CoV-2 spike peptides, collected before COVID-19 vaccination. Every receptor here comes from a human donor who received a COVID-19 vaccine. The CDR3 runs from the conserved cysteine through the conserved F or W. A D gene is named only where the DNA matches it firmly. Size values are once, few and many counts, or a class for expanded clones, and some rows have none.

D: TRBD1
V: TRBV3-1/TRBV3-2
size: few
J: TRBJ1-1
DNA: TGTGCCAGCAGATTGGGACAGGGTAATGAAGCTTTCTTT
CDR3: CASRLGQGNEAFF

D: -
V: TRBV11-2
size: -
J: TRBJ1-3
DNA: TGTGCCAGCGGCCGTTCCGTCTCTGGAAACACCATATATTTT
CDR3: CASGRSVSGNTIYF

D: -
V: TRBV5-5
size: -
J: TRBJ1-1
DNA: TGTGCCAGCAGCCCCCGGCACAGGGTTGCTTACACTGAAGCTTTCTTT
CDR3: CASSPRHRVAYTEAFF

D: -
V: TRBV3-1/TRBV3-2
size: -
J: TRBJ1-4
DNA: TGTGCCAGCAGCATCGAAAAACTGTTTTTT
CDR3: CASSIEKLFF

D: -
V: TRBV7-3
size: -
J: TRBJ2-1
DNA: TGTGCCAGCAGCCTTCGGGGGACGGCACCTAATGAGCAGTTCTTC
CDR3: CASSLRGTAPNEQFF

D: TRBD2
V: TRBV9
size: -
J: TRBJ2-5
DNA: TGTGCCAGCAGCGTAGTGGGAGCGGGGGGGTCGACCCAGTACTTC
CDR3: CASSVVGAGGSTQYF

D: -
V: TRBV28
size: -
J: TRBJ2-5
DNA: TGTGCCAGCAGTTTTTCCGGGGGCGCGGGGACCCAGTACTTC
CDR3: CASSFSGGAGTQYF

D: TRBD2
V: TRBV30
size: -
J: TRBJ2-2
DNA: TGTGCCTGGACCCGCCTACGGGGGGGGCATACCGGGGAGCTGTTTTTT
CDR3: CAWTRLRGGHTGELFF

D: -
V: TRBV7-9
size: -
J: TRBJ1-5
DNA: TGTGCCAGCAGCTTAGGGTCCGGGCCCAATCAGCCCCAGCATTTT
CDR3: CASSLGSGPNQPQHF

D: TRBD1
V: TRBV9
size: -
J: TRBJ2-6
DNA: TGTGCCAGCAGCGGGAAGACAGGGAACTCTGGGGCCAACGTCCTGACTTTC
CDR3: CASSGKTGNSGANVLTF

D: TRBD1
V: TRBV6-5
size: few
J: TRBJ1-1
DNA: TGTGCCAGCAGTTACCGGCAGGGGGTAACTGTAGGAGCTTTCTTT
CDR3: CASSYRQGVTVGAFF

D: -
V: TRBV2
size: few
J: TRBJ1-1
DNA: TGTGCCAGCGGAAAAGACGGTGGTAAGACTGAAGCTTTCTTT
CDR3: CASGKDGGKTEAFF

D: -
V: TRBV1
size: -
J: TRBJ2-3
DNA: TGCACCAGCAGCCAAATCGGAGTAGAGACTAGCGGGGGGGAAGGCACAGATACGCAGTATTTT
CDR3: CTSSQIGVETSGGEGTDTQYF

D: TRBD1
V: TRBV3-1/TRBV3-2
size: once
J: TRBJ2-2
DNA: TGTGCCAGCAGCCAAATACCGGGACAGAGCACCGGGGAGCTGTTTTTT
CDR3: CASSQIPGQSTGELFF

D: -
V: TRBV28
size: once
J: TRBJ1-2
DNA: TGTGCCAGCAGATCCGGGCCAGCTAACTATGGCTACACCTTC
CDR3: CASRSGPANYGYTF

D: -
V: TRBV7-9
size: -
J: TRBJ1-2
DNA: TGTGCCAGCAGCTCACATACGGGACCCAACTATGGCTACACCTTC
CDR3: CASSSHTGPNYGYTF

D: -
V: TRBV9
size: -
J: TRBJ1-1
DNA: TGTGCCAGCAGCGCCCAGATCCAGGGGAACACTGAAGCTTTCTTT
CDR3: CASSAQIQGNTEAFF

D: -
V: TRBV7-8
size: -
J: TRBJ2-4
DNA: TGTGCCAGCAGCCAACCTATCGTCGGAGGAGCCAAAAACATTCAGTACTTC
CDR3: CASSQPIVGGAKNIQYF

D: TRBD1
V: TRBV18
size: -
J: TRBJ2-1
DNA: TGTGCCAGCTCACCCGGGACAGGGGGCAATGAGCAGTTCTTC
CDR3: CASSPGTGGNEQFF

D: -
V: TRBV7-2
size: -
J: TRBJ2-2
DNA: TGTGCCAGCAGCGCCACCGGGACCCTGAACACCGGGGAGCTGTTTTTT
CDR3: CASSATGTLNTGELFF

D: TRBD1
V: TRBV6-5
size: -
J: TRBJ1-1
DNA: TGTGTCAGCAAAGGGACAGGGACGAACACTGAAGCTTTCTTT
CDR3: CVSKGTGTNTEAFF

D: -
V: TRBV19
size: -
J: TRBJ1-2
DNA: TGTGCCAGTAGTATAGTGGCGGCGGCGGGCTATGGCTACACCTTC
CDR3: CASSIVAAAGYGYTF

D: TRBD1
V: TRBV29-1
size: -
J: TRBJ2-3
DNA: TGCAGCGTTGAGGGACAGGGCTTTGTTGCAGATACGCAGTATTTT
CDR3: CSVEGQGFVADTQYF

D: -
V: TRBV7-8
size: few
J: TRBJ1-1
DNA: TGTGCCAGCAGCTTAGTAGAGCTCACTGAAGCTTTCTTT
CDR3: CASSLVELTEAFF

D: -
V: TRBV14
size: -
J: TRBJ2-2
DNA: TGTGCCAGCAGCCAACAAGGGGCCGCGAACACCGGGGAGCTGTTTTTT
CDR3: CASSQQGAANTGELFF

D: -
V: TRBV5-1
size: -
J: TRBJ2-6
DNA: TGCGCCAGCAGCTTACGTACCTCTGGGGCCAACGTCCTGACTTTC
CDR3: CASSLRTSGANVLTF

D: -
V: TRBV5-1
size: once
J: TRBJ2-5
DNA: TGCGCCAGCAGCCCAGGTCACATTAAAGAGACCCAGTACTTC
CDR3: CASSPGHIKETQYF